The clone carrying this T cell receptor (beta chain) showed up just a few times. Trimming cost V 5 bases and J 8 bases, with 16 bases left between them. CDR1 and CDR2 (germline): SEHNR, FQNEAQ (reference sequence). There are 14 residues in the CDR3. TCRdb re-called the RT-PCR reads with MiXCR, one entry per CDR3 protein. In the table there are about 680,000 distinct CDR3 sequences, more than 13% of which are singletons. This clonotype was sampled from a female donor in good health, serving as a healthy control. The sequenced sample was memory CD4+ T cells from blood. The V gene is TRBV7-9, the J gene TRBJ2-1; D gene uncertain. The CDR3 DNA follows: TGTGCCAGCAGCCCCCGGGCCACAAGCTATGAGCAGTTCTTC. As protein: CASSPRATSYEQFF.